The rows below give T cell receptor beta chains drawn from one sample of a study of OX40 agonist ivuxolimab in advanced cancers. TCRdb's table, derived via immunoSEQ multiplex PCR, lists solely in-frame clones and lacks some. The table has approximately 76,000 clones, 70% to 90% seen once. This specimen consisted of CD4+ or CD8+ T cells sorted from blood, obtained in a trial of the OX40 agonist ivuxolimab. The receptor source for this set is an adult with an advanced solid tumor such as melanoma, head and neck, liver or kidney cancer. Both conserved end residues are part of each CDR3. A D gene is named only where the DNA matches it firmly. Part of the rows lack a size; the others show once, few, many or a class for expanded clones.

TRBV5-8	17	.	.	TRBJ2-1	CASTLSRDWGSYNEQFF	TGTGCCAGCACCCTTAGCCGGGACTGGGGCTCCTACAATGAGCAGTTCTTC
TRBV7-9	12	.	medium-sized	TRBJ1-5	CASSLGNQPQHF	TGTGCCAGCAGCTTAGGCAATCAGCCCCAGCATTTT
TRBV2	11	.	.	TRBJ1-1	CASSAALWAFF	TGTGCCAGCAGCGCGGCGTTATGGGCTTTCTTT
TRBV21-1	10	.	.	TRBJ2-3	CASSKDWTRF	TGTGCCAGCAGCAAAGACTGGACTAGATTT
TRBV29-1	14	TRBD1	.	TRBJ2-7	CSVDLTGAIGEQYF	TGCAGCGTTGATCTGACAGGGGCCATCGGCGAGCAGTACTTC
TRBV7-8	13	TRBD1	.	TRBJ2-1	CASSPPTGDEQFF	TGTGCCAGCAGCCCCCCCACAGGGGATGAGCAGTTCTTC
TRBV5-4	15	TRBD2	.	TRBJ2-1	CASSAGLAEYNEQFF	TGTGCCAGCAGCGCGGGACTAGCGGAATACAATGAGCAGTTCTTC
TRBV6-5	12	TRBD1	.	TRBJ2-7	CASKGQPYEQYF	TGTGCCAGCAAGGGACAGCCCTACGAGCAGTACTTC
TRBV11-3	14	.	.	TRBJ2-6	CASSGGVGANVLTF	TGTGCCAGCAGCGGCGGTGTGGGGGCCAACGTCCTGACTTTC
TRBV15	16	.	.	TRBJ2-6	CATSRVPFSGANVLTF	TGTGCCACCAGCAGAGTGCCATTCTCTGGGGCCAACGTCCTGACTTTC
TRBV7-2	14	.	.	TRBJ1-5	CASSLEAGEQPQHF	TGTGCCAGCAGCTTAGAGGCAGGGGAACAGCCCCAGCATTTT
TRBV27	15	.	.	TRBJ2-5	CASSKYPGLSETQYF	TGTGCCAGCAGTAAATACCCCGGACTGAGTGAGACCCAGTACTTC
TRBV6-1	15	.	.	TRBJ1-2	CASSEEGGGTYGYTF	TGTGCCAGCAGTGAAGAAGGAGGGGGTACGTATGGCTACACCTTC
TRBV4-1	21	TRBD1	.	TRBJ1-2	CASSHPDQPGQGALSNYGYTF	TGCGCCAGCAGCCATCCCGACCAACCGGGACAGGGGGCCCTTTCTAACTATGGCTACACCTTC
TRBV2	13	.	.	TRBJ1-4	CASSVQLSEKLFF	TGTGCCAGCAGTGTACAGCTTAGTGAAAAACTGTTTTTT
TRBV2	15	.	.	TRBJ2-1	CASSGRTTLYNEQFF	TGTGCCAGCAGTGGTCGAACAACGCTATACAATGAGCAGTTCTTC
TRBV10-1	15	TRBD1	.	TRBJ2-7	CASSESGTGESEQYF	TGCGCCAGCAGTGAGTCGGGGACAGGGGAGTCCGAGCAGTACTTC
TRBV18	15	TRBD2	.	TRBJ2-3	CASSPSGIVLDTQYF	TGTGCCAGCTCACCGAGCGGGATTGTTTTGGATACGCAGTATTTT
TRBV18	14	.	once	TRBJ1-1	CASSPGLQNTEAFF	TGTGCCAGCTCACCAGGACTCCAGAACACTGAAGCTTTCTTT
TRBV7-2	15	.	.	TRBJ1-5	CASSQMIGVAQPQHF	TGTGCCAGCAGCCAAATGATCGGGGTAGCTCAGCCCCAGCATTTT
TRBV11-2	15	TRBD1	.	TRBJ2-1	CASSFAGTAYNEQFF	TGTGCCAGCAGCTTTGCAGGGACAGCTTACAATGAGCAGTTCTTC
TRBV10-3	17	TRBD2	.	TRBJ2-1	CAISETIGLAGNNEQFF	TGTGCCATCAGTGAGACGATTGGACTAGCGGGCAACAATGAGCAGTTCTTC
TRBV19	15	.	.	TRBJ2-1	CASGLSLGGNNEQFF	TGTGCCAGTGGTCTTAGTCTGGGTGGAAACAATGAGCAGTTCTTC
TRBV6-5	13	.	once	TRBJ2-7	CASSYSGVYEQYF	TGTGCCAGCAGTTACTCGGGAGTCTACGAGCAGTACTTC
TRBV9	16	.	.	TRBJ2-5	CASSVANGRGGETQYF	TGTGCCAGCAGCGTAGCGAACGGCAGGGGAGGGGAGACCCAGTACTTC
TRBV18	15	TRBD1	.	TRBJ1-3	CASSPTAGQQNTIYF	TGTGCCAGCTCACCAACGGCGGGACAGCAAAACACCATATATTTT
TRBV4-1	15	TRBD1	.	TRBJ2-2	CASSQERGLTGELFF	TGCGCCAGCAGCCAAGAGAGGGGGCTAACCGGGGAGCTGTTTTTT
TRBV18	13	.	.	TRBJ2-7	CASSPLQVYEQYF	TGTGCCAGCTCACCCCTACAGGTGTACGAGCAGTACTTC
TRBV9	16	TRBD1	.	TRBJ2-7	CASSVALQGAASQQYF	TGTGCCAGCAGCGTAGCCCTACAGGGGGCCGCAAGTCAGCAGTACTTC
TRBV19	14	TRBD2	.	TRBJ2-7	CASSPGLAAYEQYF	TGTGCCAGTAGTCCGGGACTAGCGGCCTACGAGCAGTACTTC
TRBV14	15	TRBD1	.	TRBJ2-7	CASSPGTGGAYEQYF	TGTGCCAGCAGCCCAGGGACAGGGGGGGCCTACGAGCAGTACTTC
TRBV19	15	.	.	TRBJ1-5	CASSITASYNQPQHF	TGTGCCAGTAGTATTACAGCAAGTTACAATCAGCCCCAGCATTTT
TRBV29-1	13	TRBD1	.	TRBJ2-5	CSVRTGVGETQYF	TGCAGCGTCAGGACAGGGGTTGGGGAGACCCAGTACTTC
TRBV6-5	14	.	.	TRBJ2-7	CASSPGIPSSEQYF	TGTGCCAGCAGTCCAGGGATACCTTCGAGCGAGCAGTACTTC
TRBV5-1	14	.	.	TRBJ1-1	CASTKAWESSEAFF	TGCGCCAGTACTAAAGCTTGGGAATCTTCTGAAGCTTTCTTT
TRBV27	15	TRBD1	.	TRBJ2-7	CASSPRQGTGYEQYF	TGTGCCAGCAGTCCAAGACAGGGAACCGGCTACGAGCAGTACTTC